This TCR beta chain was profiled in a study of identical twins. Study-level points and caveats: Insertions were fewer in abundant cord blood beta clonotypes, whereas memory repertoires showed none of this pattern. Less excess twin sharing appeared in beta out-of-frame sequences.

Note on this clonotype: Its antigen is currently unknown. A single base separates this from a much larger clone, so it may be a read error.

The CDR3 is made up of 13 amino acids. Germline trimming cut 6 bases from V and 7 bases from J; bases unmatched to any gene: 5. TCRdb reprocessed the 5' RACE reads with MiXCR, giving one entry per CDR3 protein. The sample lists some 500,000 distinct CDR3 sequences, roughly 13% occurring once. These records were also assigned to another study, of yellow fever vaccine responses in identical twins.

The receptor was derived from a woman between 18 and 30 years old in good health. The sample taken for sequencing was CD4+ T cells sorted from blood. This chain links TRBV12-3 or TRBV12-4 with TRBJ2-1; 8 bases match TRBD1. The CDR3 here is CASSRTGRNEQFF. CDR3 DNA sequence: TGTGCCAGCAGCCGGACAGGGCGGAATGAGCAGTTCTTC.